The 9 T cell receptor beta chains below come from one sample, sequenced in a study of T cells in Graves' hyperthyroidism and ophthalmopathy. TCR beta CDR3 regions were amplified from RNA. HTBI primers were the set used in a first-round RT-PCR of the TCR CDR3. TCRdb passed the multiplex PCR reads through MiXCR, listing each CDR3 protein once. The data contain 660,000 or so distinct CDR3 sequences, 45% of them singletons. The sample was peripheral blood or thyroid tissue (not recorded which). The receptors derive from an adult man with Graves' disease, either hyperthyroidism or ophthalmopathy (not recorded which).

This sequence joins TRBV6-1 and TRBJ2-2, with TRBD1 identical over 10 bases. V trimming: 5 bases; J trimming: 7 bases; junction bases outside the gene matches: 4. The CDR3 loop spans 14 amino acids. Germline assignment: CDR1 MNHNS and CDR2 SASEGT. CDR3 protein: CASSMTGGIGELFF. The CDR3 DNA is TGTGCCAGCAGTATGACAGGGGGCATCGGGGAGCTGTTTTTT.

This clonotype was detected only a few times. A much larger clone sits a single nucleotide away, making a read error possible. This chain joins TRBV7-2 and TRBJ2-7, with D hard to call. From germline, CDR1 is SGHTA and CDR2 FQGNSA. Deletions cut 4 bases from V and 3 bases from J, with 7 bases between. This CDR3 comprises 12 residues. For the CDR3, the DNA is TGTGCCAGCAGCTATTCATACTACGAGCAGTACTTC. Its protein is CASSYSYYEQYF.

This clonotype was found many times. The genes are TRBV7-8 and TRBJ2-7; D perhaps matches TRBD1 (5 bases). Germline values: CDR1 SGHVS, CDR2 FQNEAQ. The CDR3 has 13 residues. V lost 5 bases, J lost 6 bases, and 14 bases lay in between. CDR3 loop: CASSPGMGLEQYF. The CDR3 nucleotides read TGTGCCAGCAGCCCTGGGATGGGGCTCGAGCAGTACTTC.

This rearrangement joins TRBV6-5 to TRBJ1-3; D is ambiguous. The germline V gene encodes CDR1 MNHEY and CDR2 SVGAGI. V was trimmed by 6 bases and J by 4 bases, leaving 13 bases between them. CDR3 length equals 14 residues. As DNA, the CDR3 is TGTGCCAGCAGCGACCCGGGTGCCGGAAACACCATATATTTT. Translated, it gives CASSDPGAGNTIYF.

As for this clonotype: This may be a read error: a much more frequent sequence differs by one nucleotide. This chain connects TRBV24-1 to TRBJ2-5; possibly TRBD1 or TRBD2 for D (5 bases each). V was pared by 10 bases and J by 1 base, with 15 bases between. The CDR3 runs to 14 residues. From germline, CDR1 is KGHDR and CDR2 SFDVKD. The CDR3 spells CATRGPSPQETQYF. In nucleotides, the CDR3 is TGTGCCACAAGGGGACCGTCGCCCCAAGAGACCCAGTACTTC.

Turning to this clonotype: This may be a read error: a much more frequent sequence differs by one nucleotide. The CDR3: CASSLAVEAYEQCF. CDR3 sequence (DNA): TGTGCCAGCAGCTTAGCTGTGGAGGCCTACGAGCAGTGCTTC. The chain uses TRBV7-9 and TRBJ2-7, with D perhaps TRBD2 (5 bases). The V gene's germline CDR1 is SEHNR and CDR2 FQNEAQ (reference sequence). CDR3 size: 14 residues.

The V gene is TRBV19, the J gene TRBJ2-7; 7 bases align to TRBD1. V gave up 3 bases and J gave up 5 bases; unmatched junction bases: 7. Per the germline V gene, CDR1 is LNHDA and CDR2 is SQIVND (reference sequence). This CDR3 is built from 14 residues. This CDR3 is CASSIDRVDHEQYF. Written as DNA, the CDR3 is TGTGCCAGTAGTATTGACAGGGTGGATCACGAGCAGTACTTC. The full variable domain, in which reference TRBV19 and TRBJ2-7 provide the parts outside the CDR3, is DGGITQSPKYLFRKEGQNVTLSCEQNLNHDAMYWYRQDPGQGLRLIYYSQIVNDFQKGDIAEGYSVSREKKESFPLTVTSAQKNPTAFYLCASSIDRVDHEQYFGPGTRLTVT.

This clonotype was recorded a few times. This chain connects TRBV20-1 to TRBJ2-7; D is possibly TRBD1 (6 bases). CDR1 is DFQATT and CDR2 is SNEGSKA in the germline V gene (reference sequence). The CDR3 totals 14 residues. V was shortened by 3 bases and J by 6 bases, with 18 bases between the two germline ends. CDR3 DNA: TGCAGTGCTAGGCCGGACAGAGCCCAGGGCGAGCAGTACTTC. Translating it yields CSARPDRAQGEQYF.

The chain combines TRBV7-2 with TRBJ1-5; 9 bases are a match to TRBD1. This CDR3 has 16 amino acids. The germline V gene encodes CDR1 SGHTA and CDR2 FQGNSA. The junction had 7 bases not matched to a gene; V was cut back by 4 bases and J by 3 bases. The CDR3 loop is CASSSGTGLFNQPQHF. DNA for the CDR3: TGTGCCAGCAGCTCTGGGACAGGGCTTTTCAATCAGCCCCAGCATTTT.